This TCR beta chain was recovered during a study of CXCR3-negative and CXCR3-positive naive CD8 T cells. Study results and caveats: CXCR3-negative naive cells had less hydrophobic TRB CDR3s than did CXCR3-positive naive cells.

CDR1 and CDR2 (germline): SGHNT, YYREEE (reference sequence). The CDR3 spans 12 residues. A word on this clonotype: Its antigen is still unknown.

The study made its TRB cDNA libraries by 5' RACE, adding UMI labels. Following a re-call of the 5' RACE reads, TCRdb has one entry per CDR3 protein and lacks DNA. This sample's clone table lists 150,000 or so distinct CDR3 sequences. Material for sequencing was naive CXCR3+ CD8+ T cells from blood. Documented subset: CD45RO-CCR7+CD27+CD95- naive CD8+ T cells expressing CXCR3 (TNR3+). This TCR came from a human donor in good health. Some clones in this sample may be carry-over from other donors' samples. The chain couples TRBV5-4 to TRBJ2-2. The CDR3 sequence is CASSFFDGELFF. The full variable domain, in which reference TRBV5-4 and TRBJ2-2 provide the parts outside the CDR3, is ETGVTQSPTHLIKTRGQQVTLRCSSQSGHNTVSWYQQALGQGPQFIFQYYREEENGRGNFPPRFSGLQFPNYSSELNVNALELDDSALYLCASSFFDGELFFGEGSRLTVL.